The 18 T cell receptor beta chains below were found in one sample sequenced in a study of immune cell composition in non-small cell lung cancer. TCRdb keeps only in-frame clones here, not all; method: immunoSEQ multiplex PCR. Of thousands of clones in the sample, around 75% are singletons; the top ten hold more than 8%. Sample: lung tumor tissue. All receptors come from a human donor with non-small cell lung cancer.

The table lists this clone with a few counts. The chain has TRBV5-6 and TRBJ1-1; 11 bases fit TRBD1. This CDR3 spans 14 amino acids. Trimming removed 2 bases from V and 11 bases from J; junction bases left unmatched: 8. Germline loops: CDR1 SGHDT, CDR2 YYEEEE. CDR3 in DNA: TGTGCCAGCAGCTTAAGGACAGGGGGCGGTGATGCTTTCTTT. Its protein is CASSLRTGGGDAFF.

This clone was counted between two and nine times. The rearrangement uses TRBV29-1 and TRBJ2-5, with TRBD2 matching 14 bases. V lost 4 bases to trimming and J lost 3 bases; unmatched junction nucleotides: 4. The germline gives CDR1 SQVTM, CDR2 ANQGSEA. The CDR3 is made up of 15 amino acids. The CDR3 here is CSVAGTSGGEETQYF. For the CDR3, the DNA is TGCAGCGTTGCCGGGACTAGCGGGGGAGAAGAGACCCAGTACTTC.

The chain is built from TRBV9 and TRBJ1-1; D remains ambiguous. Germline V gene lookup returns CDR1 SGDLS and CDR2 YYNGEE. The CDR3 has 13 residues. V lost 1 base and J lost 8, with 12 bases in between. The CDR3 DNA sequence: TGTGCCAGCAGCGTATATAGCCTCGGGGAAGCTTTCTTT. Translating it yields CASSVYSLGEAFF.

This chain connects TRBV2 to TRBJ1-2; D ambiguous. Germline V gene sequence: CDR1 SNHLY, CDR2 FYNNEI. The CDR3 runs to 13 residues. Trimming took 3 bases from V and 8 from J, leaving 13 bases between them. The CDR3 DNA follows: TGTGCCAGCAGTGAGGCGGGTTGGGAAGGCTACACCTTC. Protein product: CASSEAGWEGYTF.

The CDR3 nucleotides read TGCGCCAGCAGCTTCGGGACAACAGGAAACACCATATATTTT. Translating it yields CASSFGTTGNTIYF. The chain uses TRBV5-1 and TRBJ1-3; tentatively, D is TRBD1 (6 bases). The CDR3 covers 14 residues. The ends were cut back, 2 bases at V and 4 bases at J, with 10 bases in the middle. Germline assignment: CDR1 SGHRS and CDR2 YFSETQ. Full variable domain (remainder filled in from reference TRBV5-1 and TRBJ1-3): KAGVTQTPRYLIKTRGQQVTLSCSPISGHRSVSWYQQTPGQGLQFLFEYFSETQRNKGNFPGRFSGRQFSNSRSEMNVSTLELGDSALYLCASSFGTTGNTIYFGEGSWLTVV.

The CDR3 is CASRPGIRQGVDNEQFF. CDR3 nucleotides: TGTGCCAGCAGGCCCGGGATTAGACAGGGGGTCGACAATGAGCAGTTCTTC. The chain uses TRBV2 and TRBJ2-1; 9 bases match TRBD1. This CDR3 has 17 amino acids. Germline CDR1 reads SNHLY; CDR2 reads FYNNEI. With 6 bases clipped from V and 5 bases from J, the junction kept 14 bases outside the gene matches.

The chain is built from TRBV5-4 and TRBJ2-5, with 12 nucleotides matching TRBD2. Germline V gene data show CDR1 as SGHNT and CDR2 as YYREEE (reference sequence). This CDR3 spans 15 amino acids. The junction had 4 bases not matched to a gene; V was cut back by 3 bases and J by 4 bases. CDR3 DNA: TGTGCCAGCAGCTCGCTAGCGGGAGGGAGAGAGACCCAGTACTTC. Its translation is CASSSLAGGRETQYF.

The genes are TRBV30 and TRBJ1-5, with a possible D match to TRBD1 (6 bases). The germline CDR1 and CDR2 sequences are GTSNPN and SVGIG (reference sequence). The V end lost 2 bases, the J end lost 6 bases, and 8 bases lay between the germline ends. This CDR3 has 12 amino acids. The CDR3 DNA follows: TGTGCCTGGAGTATAGGGGGTCAGCCCCAGCATTTT. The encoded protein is CAWSIGGQPQHF.

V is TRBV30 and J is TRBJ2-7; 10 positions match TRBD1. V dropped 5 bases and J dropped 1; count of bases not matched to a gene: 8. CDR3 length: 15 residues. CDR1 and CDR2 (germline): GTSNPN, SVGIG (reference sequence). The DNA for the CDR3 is TGTGCCTGGGACCCGGGACAGGGGCGATCCTACGAGCAGTACTTC. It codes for CAWDPGQGRSYEQYF.

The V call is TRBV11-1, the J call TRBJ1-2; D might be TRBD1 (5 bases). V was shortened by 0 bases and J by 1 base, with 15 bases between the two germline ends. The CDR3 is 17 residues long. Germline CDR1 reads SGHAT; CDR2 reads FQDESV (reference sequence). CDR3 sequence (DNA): TGTGCCAGCAGCTTAGCGGGTCAGGGCCCTGATAACTATGGCTACACCTTC. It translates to CASSLAGQGPDNYGYTF.

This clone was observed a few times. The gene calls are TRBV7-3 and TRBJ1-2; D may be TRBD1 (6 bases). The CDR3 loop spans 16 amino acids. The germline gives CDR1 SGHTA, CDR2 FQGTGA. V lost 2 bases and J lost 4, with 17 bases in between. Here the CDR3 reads CASSLAGGGSTYGYTF. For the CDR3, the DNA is TGTGCCAGCAGCTTAGCCGGGGGGGGCTCAACCTATGGCTACACCTTC.

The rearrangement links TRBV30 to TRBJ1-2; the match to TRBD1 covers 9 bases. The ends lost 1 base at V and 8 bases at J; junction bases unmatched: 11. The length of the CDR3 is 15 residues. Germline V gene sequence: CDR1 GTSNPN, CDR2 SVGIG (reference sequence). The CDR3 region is CAWSGTGAPVQGYTF. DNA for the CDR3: TGTGCCTGGAGTGGGACAGGGGCTCCCGTGCAAGGCTACACCTTC.

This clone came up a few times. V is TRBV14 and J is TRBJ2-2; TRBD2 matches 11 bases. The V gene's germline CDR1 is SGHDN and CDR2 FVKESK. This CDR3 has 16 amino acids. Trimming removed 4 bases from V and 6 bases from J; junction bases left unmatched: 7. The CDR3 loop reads CASSLRTSGWAGELFF. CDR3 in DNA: TGTGCCAGCAGCCTACGGACTAGCGGGTGGGCCGGGGAGCTGTTTTTT.

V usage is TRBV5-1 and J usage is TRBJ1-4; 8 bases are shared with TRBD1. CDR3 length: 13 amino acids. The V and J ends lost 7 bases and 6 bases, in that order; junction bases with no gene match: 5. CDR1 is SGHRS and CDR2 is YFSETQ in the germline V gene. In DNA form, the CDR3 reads TGCGCCAGCTCGGGACAGGATGATGAAAAACTGTTTTTT. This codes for CASSGQDDEKLFF.

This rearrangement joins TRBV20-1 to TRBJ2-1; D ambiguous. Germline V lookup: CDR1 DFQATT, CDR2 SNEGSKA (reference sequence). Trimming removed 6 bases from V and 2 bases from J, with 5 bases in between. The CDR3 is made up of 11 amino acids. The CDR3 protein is CSAAAYNEQFF. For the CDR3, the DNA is TGCAGTGCCGCGGCCTACAATGAGCAGTTCTTC.

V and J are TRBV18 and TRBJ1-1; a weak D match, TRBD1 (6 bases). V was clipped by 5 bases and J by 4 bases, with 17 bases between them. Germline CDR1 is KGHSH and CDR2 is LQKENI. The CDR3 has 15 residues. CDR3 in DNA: TGTGCCAGCTCAAGATCAGGGGAGTTCGGCACTGAAGCTTTCTTT. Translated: CASSRSGEFGTEAFF.

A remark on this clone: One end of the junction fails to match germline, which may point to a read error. DNA of the CDR3: TGTGCTAGCAGTACCACTGCACGGGCGAACACCGGGGAGCTGTTTTTT. Its translation: CASSTTARANTGELFF. This chain connects TRBV7-7 to TRBJ2-2; D is ambiguous. The germline gives CDR1 SSHAT, CDR2 FNYEAQ (reference sequence). This CDR3 has 16 residues.

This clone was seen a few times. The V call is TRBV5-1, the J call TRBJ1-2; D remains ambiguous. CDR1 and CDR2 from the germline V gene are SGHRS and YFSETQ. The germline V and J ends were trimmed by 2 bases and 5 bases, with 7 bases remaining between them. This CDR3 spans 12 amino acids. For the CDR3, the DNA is TGCGCCAGCAGCTTCAGTTCGTATGGCTACACCTTC. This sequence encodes CASSFSSYGYTF.